The 7 T cell receptor beta chains listed next were all sequenced from one sample in a study of OX40 agonist ivuxolimab in advanced cancers. The repertoire was sequenced with immunoSEQ multiplex PCR; TCRdb's copy has only in-frame clones and lacks some. In the table there are roughly 120,000 clones, over 75% of which are singletons. The specimen was CD4+ or CD8+ T cells sorted from blood, collected in a trial of the OX40 agonist ivuxolimab. All receptors come from an adult with an advanced solid tumor such as melanoma, head and neck, liver or kidney cancer.

The chain links TRBV28 to TRBJ1-2, with TRBD1 as a possible D gene (6 bases). The V gene's germline CDR1 is MDHEN and CDR2 SYDVKM. There are 15 residues in the CDR3. V was clipped by 3 bases and J by 7 bases, with 18 bases between them. The CDR3 sequence is CASSFRTGYSLGYTF. CDR3 DNA: TGTGCCAGCAGTTTCCGCACAGGGTATTCGCTTGGCTACACCTTC.

The rearrangement links TRBV6-5 to TRBJ1-2, with D uncertain. This CDR3 contains 11 residues. With 7 bases removed from V and 3 bases from J, the gap between germline ends came to 6 bases. The V gene's germline CDR1 is MNHEY and CDR2 SVGAGI. The CDR3 loop is CASTRDYGYTF. For the CDR3, the DNA is TGTGCCAGCACCCGGGACTATGGCTACACCTTC.

V is TRBV18 and J is TRBJ1-4, with a weak D call TRBD1 (5 bases). Germline-derived CDR1 and CDR2 are KGHSH and LQKENI. V lost 6 bases to trimming and J lost 3 bases, with 11 bases between them. The CDR3 runs 14 residues. The CDR3 DNA follows: TGTGCCAGCTCGCTATCGGGGGCTAATGAAAAACTGTTTTTT. As protein: CASSLSGANEKLFF.

The chain has TRBV7-2 and TRBJ2-7; 8 bases line up with TRBD1. The CDR3 spans 15 residues. Trimming cost V 3 bases and J 3 bases; bases outside gene matches: 7. Germline values: CDR1 SGHTA, CDR2 FQGNSA. CDR3 loop: CASSLGTGQNYEQYF. DNA of the CDR3: TGTGCCAGCAGCTTGGGGACAGGACAGAACTACGAGCAGTACTTC.

The chain has TRBV4-1 and TRBJ2-4, with 10 bases that match TRBD2. This CDR3 comprises 18 residues. V shed 3 bases, J shed 9 bases, and the junction held 17 bases outside the gene matches. Germline V gene data show CDR1 as MGHRA and CDR2 as YSYEKL. DNA for the CDR3: TGCGCCAGCAGCCAGTCGGCCTTAGCGGGGGGCCGGGATGGCATTCAGTACTTC. Amino acids: CASSQSALAGGRDGIQYF.

This chain connects TRBV6-1 to TRBJ2-1; 7 bases are shared with TRBD2. The CDR3 is 14 residues long. Germline trimming cut 10 bases from V and 2 bases from J; bases unmatched to any gene: 8. From germline, CDR1 is MNHNS and CDR2 SASEGT. The CDR3 coding sequence is TGTGCCACCGTGTTCCTAGCGGCCTACAATGAGCAGTTCTTC. Translating it yields CATVFLAAYNEQFF.

This clone turned up a few times. V is TRBV30 and J is TRBJ1-2, with 8 positions matching TRBD1. After removal of 1 base from V and 0 bases from J, the junction contained 7 bases not matched to a gene. The CDR3 contains 16 residues. In germline, CDR1 is GTSNPN, CDR2 SVGIG (reference sequence). In DNA form, the CDR3 reads TGTGCCTGGAGTGCCTCCGGACAGGGCGCTAACTATGGCTACACCTTC. Translation gives CAWSASGQGANYGYTF.